The text below deals with one T cell receptor beta chain. This sample stems from a study of blood T cell repertoires in COVID-19. Background on the study: Nucleic acid was either cDNA or gDNA, and it came from T cells, B-cell-depleted T cells, or PBMCs.

Data came from immunoSEQ multiplex PCR; TCRdb stores just in-frame clones and leaves some out. This repertoire shows around 88,000 clones, around nine tenths found once; its top ten account for approximately 2.9%. This receptor was identified in a woman of 80 years or more with acute or convalescent COVID-19. The sample taken for sequencing was peripheral blood.

The CDR3, as DNA: TGTGCCAGCAGGGACAGAGAGACCCAGTACTTC. It codes for CASRDRETQYF. V gene TRBV6-5 combines with J gene TRBJ2-5; a possible D gene is TRBD1 (6 bases). Germline V gene lookup returns CDR1 MNHEY and CDR2 SVGAGI. The CDR3 sequence is 11 residues long. The V gene lost 6 bases and the J gene lost 4 bases, with 6 bases spanning the gap.